Given below is one T cell receptor (beta chain) in context. There are 15 residues in the CDR3. The ends lost 4 bases at V and 3 bases at J; junction bases unmatched: 3. Germline V gene data show CDR1 as SEHNR and CDR2 as FQNEAQ (reference sequence). This sample is part of a study of cytomegalovirus exposure and HLA in healthy donors. The PCR used 60 Vbeta and 13 Jbeta primers. Profiled with immunoSEQ multiplex PCR; TCRdb holds only in-frame clones, not every one. The sample consists of 100,000 to 150,000 clones, over 65% of them appearing once. The sequence came from a man aged 50-60 years in good health and CMV-seronegative. The sequenced material came from PBMCs. The V and J genes are TRBV7-9 and TRBJ1-5; 10 bases agree with TRBD1. This CDR3 is CASSWGTGANQPQHF. The CDR3, as DNA: TGTGCCAGCAGCTGGGGGACAGGGGCCAATCAGCCCCAGCATTTT. The full variable domain, completed using reference TRBV7-9 and TRBJ1-5, is DTGVSQNPRHKITKRGQNVTFRCDPISEHNRLYWYRQTLGQGPEFLTYFQNEAQLEKSRLLSDRFSAERPKGSFSTLEIQRTEQGDSAMYLCASSWGTGANQPQHFGDGTRLSIL.